This T cell receptor (beta chain) originates from a study of tumor-infiltrating lymphocytes in primary liver carcinoma. The study, taken as a whole, reports: With p = 0.039, the top-250-clone fraction in tumors significantly exceeded that in blood.

From roughly 500 ng total RNA, TCR beta cDNA was generated with a primer in the constant region. Slightly modified ARM-PCR with three nested multiplex PCR rounds yielded TCR beta libraries. PCR rounds one and two used TRBV1-TRBV30 forward primers with a C-beta reverse primer for about 9 cycles each. TCRdb reanalysed the multiplex PCR reads using MiXCR and keeps one entry per CDR3 protein. The sample contains almost 200,000 distinct CDR3 sequences, approximately 65% of which appear only once. Points on this clonotype: Its antigen is unknown. Just one base apart from a much larger clone, this may be a read error.

The CDR3 contains 14 residues. The V gene's germline CDR1 is MNHNY and CDR2 SVGAGI (reference sequence). V lost 5 bases, J lost 3 bases, and 5 bases stayed unmatched. The authors took blood RNA from unsorted whole blood and also extracted germline DNA. Sequencing was carried out using peripheral blood. This TCR came from a woman aged 55-70 years with primary liver carcinoma and hepatitis B virus infection. The V and J genes are TRBV6-6 and TRBJ1-1; 8 bases map to TRBD1. The CDR3, as DNA: TGTGCCAGCAGTCGACAGGGGATGCACACTGAAGCTTTCTTT. Translation: CASSRQGMHTEAFF.